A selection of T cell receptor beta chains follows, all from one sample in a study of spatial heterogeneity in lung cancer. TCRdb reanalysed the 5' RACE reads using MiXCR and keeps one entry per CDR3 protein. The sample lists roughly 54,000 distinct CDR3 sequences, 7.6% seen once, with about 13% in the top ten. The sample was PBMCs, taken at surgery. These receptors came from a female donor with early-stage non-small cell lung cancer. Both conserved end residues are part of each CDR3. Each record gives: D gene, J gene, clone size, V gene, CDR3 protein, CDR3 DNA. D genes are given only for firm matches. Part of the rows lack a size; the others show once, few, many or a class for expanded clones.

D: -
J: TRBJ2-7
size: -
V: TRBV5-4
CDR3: CASSLGGRIYEQYF
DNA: TGTGCCAGCAGCTTGGGAGGGAGGATCTACGAGCAGTACTTC

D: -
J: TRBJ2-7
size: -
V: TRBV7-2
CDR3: CASSSPGPSSEQYF
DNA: TGTGCCAGCAGCTCCCCCGGGCCTTCGTCCGAGCAGTACTTC

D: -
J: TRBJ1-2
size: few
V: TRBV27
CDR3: CASSPTNYGYTF
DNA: TGTGCCAGCAGTCCGACTAACTATGGCTACACCTTC

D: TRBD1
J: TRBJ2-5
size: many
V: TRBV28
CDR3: CASSPKPGQQYF
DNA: TGTGCCAGCAGTCCCAAACCGGGACAGCAGTACTTC

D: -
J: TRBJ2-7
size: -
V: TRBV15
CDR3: CATSRGPRQPPYEQYF
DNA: TGTGCCACCAGCAGGGGTCCGAGACAGCCCCCCTACGAGCAGTACTTC

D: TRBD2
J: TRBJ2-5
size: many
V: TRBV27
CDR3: CASSLSNGGLETQYF
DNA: TGTGCCAGCAGTTTATCGAACGGGGGGTTGGAGACCCAGTACTTC

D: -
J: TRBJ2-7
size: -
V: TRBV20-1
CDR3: CSARERQDYYEQYF
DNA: TGCAGTGCTAGAGAGCGGCAGGATTACTACGAGCAGTACTTC

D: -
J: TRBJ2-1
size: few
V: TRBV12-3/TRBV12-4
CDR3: CASSLIADSGGEQFF
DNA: TGTGCCAGCAGTTTAATAGCGGATTCTGGGGGGGAGCAGTTCTTC

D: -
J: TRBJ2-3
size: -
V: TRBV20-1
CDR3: CSATAGPTDTQYF
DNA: TGCAGTGCGACGGCGGGGCCCACAGATACGCAGTATTTT

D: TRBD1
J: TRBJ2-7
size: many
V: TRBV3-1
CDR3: CASSQADRGNEQYF
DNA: TGTGCCAGCAGCCAAGCGGACAGGGGTAACGAGCAGTACTTC

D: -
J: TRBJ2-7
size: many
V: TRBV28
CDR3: CASSFPGDFYEQYF
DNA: TGTGCCAGCAGCTTTCCCGGGGACTTTTACGAGCAGTACTTC

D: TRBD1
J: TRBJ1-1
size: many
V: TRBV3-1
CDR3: CASSTDRDRLWGAFF
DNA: TGTGCCAGCAGCACAGACCGGGACAGGCTTTGGGGTGCTTTCTTT

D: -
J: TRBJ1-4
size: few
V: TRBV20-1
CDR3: CSASGTGLGALFF
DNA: TGCAGTGCTTCCGGGACGGGCCTAGGGGCACTGTTTTTT

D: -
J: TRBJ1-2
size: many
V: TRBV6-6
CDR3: CASSYSVGQTNYGYTF
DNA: TGTGCCAGCAGTTATTCGGTGGGTCAGACTAACTATGGCTACACCTTC

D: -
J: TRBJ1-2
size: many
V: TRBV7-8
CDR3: CASSFFGGPQLAYGYTF
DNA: TGTGCCAGCAGCTTTTTCGGGGGTCCCCAGTTGGCCTATGGCTACACCTTC